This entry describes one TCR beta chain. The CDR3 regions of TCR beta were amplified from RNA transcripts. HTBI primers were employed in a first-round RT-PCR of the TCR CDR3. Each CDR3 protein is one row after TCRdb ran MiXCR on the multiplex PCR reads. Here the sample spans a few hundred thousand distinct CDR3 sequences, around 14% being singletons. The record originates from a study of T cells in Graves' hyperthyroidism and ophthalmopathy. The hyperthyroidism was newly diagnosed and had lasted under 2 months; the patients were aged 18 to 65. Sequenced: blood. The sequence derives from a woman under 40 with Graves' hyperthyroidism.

This CDR3 reads CASGLEQGGIYSNQPQHF. The DNA for the CDR3 is TGTGCTAGTGGTTTGGAACAGGGGGGGATATATAGCAATCAGCCCCAGCATTTT. V and J are TRBV12-5 and TRBJ1-5; 8 bases align to TRBD1. Germline V CDR1 and CDR2: LGHNT, FRNRAP. V shed 1 base, J shed 0 bases, and the junction held 8 bases outside the gene matches. This CDR3 region has 18 residues.